One and the same sample provided the 15 T cell receptor beta chains below, sequenced in a study of CD8 T cells in ankylosing spondylitis. MiXCR, applied by TCRdb to the 5' RACE reads, yields one record per CDR3 protein. The sample lists around 150,000 distinct CDR3 sequences, 15% to 20% occurring once. Specimen: blood, either unsorted or a sorted T cell fraction (not recorded which). These receptors originate from a male donor with ankylosing spondylitis or in good health (not recorded which).

In its sample, this clonotype was seen many times. The V call is TRBV6-2 or TRBV6-3, the J call TRBJ2-1; D is unresolved. The V gene's germline CDR1 is MNHEY and CDR2 SVGEGT. Trimming pared 4 bases from V and 15 bases from J, leaving 13 bases between. The CDR3 is made up of 11 amino acids. The CDR3 DNA is TGTGCCAGCAGTTGGCACACGGCACTGTTCTTC. Translation gives CASSWHTALFF.

This clonotype came up many times. The chain links TRBV5-1 to TRBJ1-1, with a weak D call TRBD1 (5 bases). V lost 4 bases and J lost 1, with 11 bases in between. From germline, CDR1 is SGHRS and CDR2 YFSETQ. The CDR3 spans 14 residues. The CDR3 here is CASSKGTANTEAFF. CDR3 nucleotide sequence: TGCGCCAGCAGCAAGGGGACGGCGAACACTGAAGCTTTCTTT.

This clonotype showed up many times. The V and J genes are TRBV5-1 and TRBJ2-1, with D tentatively TRBD2 (5 bases). The CDR3 loop spans 16 amino acids. V lost 1 base and J lost 4, with 15 bases in between. CDR1 SGHRS and CDR2 YFSETQ come from the germline V gene. The DNA of the CDR3 is TGCGCCAGCAGCTTGCCCCGAGCGGCCTCTTACAATGAGCAGTTCTTC. Translating gives CASSLPRAASYNEQFF.

This clonotype was counted between two and nine times. This chain joins TRBV7-2 and TRBJ2-3; D is possibly TRBD2 (6 bases). Trimming stripped 3 bases from V and 4 bases from J, with 11 bases between. This CDR3 region has 14 residues. Germline CDR1 is SGHTA and CDR2 is FQGNSA. The CDR3 reads CASSFGGSPDTQYF. The CDR3 DNA sequence: TGTGCCAGCAGCTTTGGGGGGAGCCCAGATACGCAGTATTTT.

This clonotype occurred a few times. The chain couples TRBV24-1 to TRBJ2-3; the match to TRBD2 covers 10 bases. The CDR3 is 15 residues long. V lost 0 bases, J lost 6 bases, and 2 bases stayed unmatched. Germline V CDR1 and CDR2: KGHDR, SFDVKD. The CDR3 loop reads CATSDLASGSDTQYF. For the CDR3, the DNA is TGTGCCACCAGTGATTTGGCTAGCGGGAGCGATACGCAGTATTTT.

This sequence joins TRBV28 and TRBJ2-3; TRBD1 agrees at 11 bases. Germline trimming cut 10 bases from V and 3 bases from J; bases unmatched to any gene: 18. The CDR3 has 18 residues. The germline gives CDR1 MDHEN, CDR2 SYDVKM. The CDR3: CATQRRDRGAEGTDTQYF. CDR3 nucleotide sequence: TGTGCCACCCAAAGAAGGGACAGGGGGGCGGAAGGTACAGATACGCAGTATTTT.

This clonotype was seen repeatedly, ten times or more. The gene calls are TRBV5-1 and TRBJ2-7; D gene ambiguous. CDR3 length: 13 residues. The V and J ends lost 4 bases and 5 bases respectively, with 13 bases between them. CDR1 is SGHRS, CDR2 YFSETQ, per germline. The CDR3 spells CASSPPGGNEQYF. The CDR3 DNA reads TGCGCCAGCAGCCCCCCAGGTGGCAACGAGCAGTACTTC. The full variable domain, with the rest looked up from reference TRBV5-1 and TRBJ2-7, is KAGVTQTPRYLIKTRGQQVTLSCSPISGHRSVSWYQQTPGQGLQFLFEYFSETQRNKGNFPGRFSGRQFSNSRSEMNVSTLELGDSALYLCASSPPGGNEQYFGPGTRLTVT.

This clonotype was seen at least ten times. The chain has TRBV5-1 and TRBJ1-2; D call uncertain. V gave up 0 bases and J gave up 8 bases, with 5 bases separating them. Germline-derived CDR1 and CDR2 are SGHRS and YFSETQ. The CDR3 has 11 amino acids. The CDR3 sequence is CASSLGGGYTF. For the CDR3, the DNA is TGCGCCAGCAGCTTGGGTGGAGGCTACACCTTC.

Many counts were recorded for this clonotype. The chain has TRBV12-3 or TRBV12-4 and TRBJ1-3; no firm D call. The CDR3 length is 14 residues. The ends were cut back, 7 bases at V and 3 bases at J, with 13 bases in the middle. This CDR3 reads CASTAGPGGNTIYF. In DNA, the CDR3 is TGTGCCAGCACCGCGGGCCCGGGTGGAAACACCATATATTTT.

This clonotype was picked up many times. V is TRBV11-2 and J is TRBJ1-5; D gene uncertain. Germline CDR1 is SGHAT and CDR2 is FQNNGV. The V end was cut by 3 bases, the J end by 6 bases, with 12 bases between. The CDR3 totals 14 residues. CDR3 nucleotides: TGTGCCAGCAGCTTTTCGTCAGGACGTCAGCCCCAGCATTTT. This codes for CASSFSSGRQPQHF.

This clonotype occurred a few times. V usage is TRBV6-2 or TRBV6-3 and J usage is TRBJ2-1; 10 nucleotides match TRBD1. Germline-derived CDR1 and CDR2 are MNHEY and SVGEGT. Germline trimming cut 4 bases from V and 15 bases from J; bases unmatched to any gene: 12. This CDR3 comprises 14 residues. The CDR3 loop reads CASSSRRGTGVWFF. The CDR3 nucleotides are TGTGCCAGCAGTTCACGACGTGGGACAGGGGTATGGTTCTTC.

On this clonotype: The germline gene is not matched at one end of the junction; a read error may be the cause. V is TRBV28 and J is TRBJ1-1; D gene ambiguous. Germline V gene sequence: CDR1 MDHEN, CDR2 SYDVKM. This CDR3 spans 13 amino acids. CDR3 in DNA: TGTGCTAGCAGTTCTAAATTCCTCACCGAAGCTTTCTTT. Its translation: CASSSKFLTEAFF.

The V and J genes are TRBV12-3 or TRBV12-4 and TRBJ1-5, with 10 bases identical to TRBD1. This CDR3 spans 16 amino acids. The V and J ends lost 4 bases and 6 bases, in that order; junction bases with no gene match: 9. The chain's CDR3 is CASSSAGDRGSQPQHF. The CDR3 DNA reads as TGTGCCAGCAGTTCCGCTGGGGACAGGGGCTCTCAGCCCCAGCATTTT.

This sequence joins TRBV29-1 and TRBJ2-7; 8 bases align to TRBD1. With V trimmed by 7 bases and J by 4 bases, 12 bases remained unmatched. Germline V gene sequence: CDR1 SQVTM, CDR2 ANQGSEA. There are 14 residues in the CDR3. The CDR3 protein is CSAAGGPKPYEQYF. Written as DNA, the CDR3 is TGCAGCGCAGCAGGGGGCCCAAAGCCTTACGAGCAGTACTTC.

There are many counts of this clonotype. The J gene is TRBJ1-1, the V gene TRBV5-1; a possible D gene is TRBD1 (6 bases). V was shortened by 4 bases and J by 1 base, with 8 bases between the two germline ends. CDR1 SGHRS and CDR2 YFSETQ come from the germline V gene. The CDR3 runs 13 residues. The CDR3 sequence: CASSEGENTEAFF. CDR3 bases: TGCGCCAGCAGCGAGGGGGAGAACACTGAAGCTTTCTTT.